Listed below are T cell receptor beta chains from one sample, sequenced in a study of control samples from healthy donors and cancer patients. Clones were sequenced by immunoSEQ multiplex PCR, and TCRdb holds only the in-frame ones, with some missing. This sample carries just over 150,000 clones, 85% to 95% of them seen once, and the ten largest clones take about 8.5%. Sample: blood. The origin of the receptors is a woman aged 40 to 50 in good health. Each CDR3 is given with its conserved first and last residue. The D gene is left open where the match is weak. Expanded clones get a size class; other rows say once, few or many, or leave the size out.

v_gene: TRBV20-1
j_gene: TRBJ2-7
d_gene: -
abundance: -
CDR3aa: CSALGVEQYF
CDR3nt: TGCAGTGCCTTGGGGGTCGAGCAGTACTTC

v_gene: TRBV19
j_gene: TRBJ2-5
d_gene: TRBD2
abundance: -
CDR3aa: CASSIGGGFGETQYF
CDR3nt: TGTGCCAGTAGTATAGGCGGGGGATTTGGGGAGACCCAGTACTTC

v_gene: TRBV3-1/TRBV3-2
j_gene: TRBJ1-1
d_gene: -
abundance: -
CDR3aa: CASSQGTEAFF
CDR3nt: TGTGCCAGCAGCCAAGGGACTGAAGCTTTCTTT

v_gene: TRBV19
j_gene: TRBJ1-4
d_gene: -
abundance: -
CDR3aa: CASSMAVNEKLFF
CDR3nt: TGTGCCAGTAGTATGGCAGTTAATGAAAAACTGTTTTTT

v_gene: TRBV19
j_gene: TRBJ1-3
d_gene: -
abundance: -
CDR3aa: CASSIRFTAIYGNTIYF
CDR3nt: TGTGCCAGTAGTATCCGATTTACAGCTATCTATGGAAACACCATATATTTT

v_gene: TRBV6-2/TRBV6-3
j_gene: TRBJ2-1
d_gene: -
abundance: -
CDR3aa: CASSYEGGNHNEQFF
CDR3nt: TGTGCCAGCAGTTACGAAGGAGGGAACCACAATGAGCAGTTCTTC

v_gene: TRBV5-1
j_gene: TRBJ1-5
d_gene: -
abundance: -
CDR3aa: CASSLGPGDNQPQHF
CDR3nt: TGCGCCAGCAGCTTGGGGCCAGGGGATAATCAGCCCCAGCATTTT

v_gene: TRBV6-5
j_gene: TRBJ1-5
d_gene: TRBD1
abundance: -
CDR3aa: CASSYSSTGARQPQHF
CDR3nt: TGTGCCAGCAGTTACTCTTCGACAGGGGCTAGACAGCCCCAGCATTTT

v_gene: TRBV19
j_gene: TRBJ1-5
d_gene: -
abundance: -
CDR3aa: CASSRIAEPQHF
CDR3nt: TGTGCCAGTAGTAGAATTGCGGAGCCCCAGCATTTT

v_gene: TRBV18
j_gene: TRBJ1-2
d_gene: TRBD1
abundance: -
CDR3aa: CASSHRDRAGGGYGYTF
CDR3nt: TGTGCCAGCTCACACAGGGATAGGGCAGGGGGGGGCTATGGCTACACCTTC

v_gene: TRBV4-3
j_gene: TRBJ1-1
d_gene: -
abundance: -
CDR3aa: CASSPTGPFATEAFF
CDR3nt: TGCGCCAGCAGCCCAACGGGCCCCTTTGCCACTGAAGCTTTCTTT

v_gene: TRBV4-1
j_gene: TRBJ2-5
d_gene: -
abundance: -
CDR3aa: CASSQALPGQTQETQYF
CDR3nt: TGCGCCAGCAGCCAAGCTCTCCCTGGGCAGACTCAAGAGACCCAGTACTTC

v_gene: TRBV4-1
j_gene: TRBJ2-7
d_gene: -
abundance: -
CDR3aa: CASSRTRTNDEQYF
CDR3nt: TGCGCCAGCAGCCGCACCCGGACCAACGACGAGCAGTACTTC

v_gene: TRBV27
j_gene: TRBJ1-5
d_gene: TRBD1
abundance: -
CDR3aa: CASTTGLQPQHF
CDR3nt: TGTGCCAGCACGACAGGGCTACAGCCCCAGCATTTT

v_gene: TRBV7-9
j_gene: TRBJ1-2
d_gene: -
abundance: -
CDR3aa: CASSRDARGSYGYTF
CDR3nt: TGTGCCAGCAGCCGCGATGCTCGGGGGTCCTATGGCTACACCTTC

v_gene: TRBV29-1
j_gene: TRBJ2-5
d_gene: -
abundance: -
CDR3aa: CSVEGRFVETQYF
CDR3nt: TGCAGCGTTGAAGGCAGGTTTGTCGAGACCCAGTACTTC

v_gene: TRBV12-3/TRBV12-4
j_gene: TRBJ2-7
d_gene: TRBD2
abundance: few
CDR3aa: CASRGLASYEQYF
CDR3nt: TGTGCCAGCCGAGGACTAGCTTCCTACGAGCAGTACTTC

v_gene: TRBV4-1
j_gene: TRBJ1-5
d_gene: -
abundance: -
CDR3aa: CASSPRGGNQPQHF
CDR3nt: TGCGCCAGCAGCCCCAGGGGTGGCAATCAGCCCCAGCATTTT

v_gene: TRBV3-1/TRBV3-2
j_gene: TRBJ1-6
d_gene: -
abundance: -
CDR3aa: CASSQARGSYSPLHF
CDR3nt: TGTGCCAGCAGCCAGGCCCGGGGTTCATATTCACCCCTCCACTTT

v_gene: TRBV18
j_gene: TRBJ1-2
d_gene: -
abundance: -
CDR3aa: CASSPLVDYGYTF
CDR3nt: TGTGCCAGCTCACCACTAGTAGACTATGGCTACACCTTC

v_gene: TRBV4-2
j_gene: TRBJ1-6
d_gene: TRBD1
abundance: -
CDR3aa: CASSQGTGDNSPLHF
CDR3nt: TGTGCCAGCAGCCAGGGGACAGGGGATAATTCACCCCTCCACTTT

v_gene: TRBV18
j_gene: TRBJ1-6
d_gene: -
abundance: -
CDR3aa: CASSRQDNSPLHF
CDR3nt: TGTGCCAGCTCAAGGCAGGATAATTCACCCCTCCACTTT

v_gene: TRBV5-1
j_gene: TRBJ1-5
d_gene: -
abundance: -
CDR3aa: CASSLDGFHGQPQHF
CDR3nt: TGCGCCAGCAGCTTGGATGGGTTTCACGGTCAGCCCCAGCATTTT

v_gene: TRBV7-2
j_gene: TRBJ2-3
d_gene: TRBD1
abundance: -
CDR3aa: CASSEQGAPDTQYF
CDR3nt: TGTGCCAGCAGCGAACAGGGGGCCCCAGATACGCAGTATTTT

v_gene: TRBV6-5
j_gene: TRBJ2-7
d_gene: -
abundance: -
CDR3aa: CASSSLRAGEQYF
CDR3nt: TGTGCCAGCAGTTCCCTTCGGGCTGGCGAGCAGTACTTC

v_gene: TRBV7-9
j_gene: TRBJ1-4
d_gene: -
abundance: -
CDR3aa: CASSLGRVEEGEKLFF
CDR3nt: TGTGCCAGCAGCTTAGGCAGGGTGGAGGAAGGTGAAAAACTGTTTTTT

v_gene: TRBV28
j_gene: TRBJ2-3
d_gene: -
abundance: -
CDR3aa: CASSLADTGFGRTDTQYF
CDR3nt: TGTGCCAGCAGTTTAGCCGACACAGGGTTCGGTCGCACAGATACGCAGTATTTT

v_gene: TRBV4-1
j_gene: TRBJ1-6
d_gene: -
abundance: -
CDR3aa: CASNPGGAYNSPLHF
CDR3nt: TGCGCCAGCAACCCCGGGGGGGCCTATAATTCACCCCTCCACTTT

v_gene: TRBV6-1
j_gene: TRBJ2-3
d_gene: -
abundance: -
CDR3aa: CASSEGLDTQYF
CDR3nt: TGTGCCAGCAGTGAAGGGTTAGATACGCAGTATTTT

v_gene: TRBV4-3
j_gene: TRBJ1-1
d_gene: -
abundance: -
CDR3aa: CASSQERVTEAFF
CDR3nt: TGCGCCAGCAGCCAAGAGCGCGTAACTGAAGCTTTCTTT

v_gene: TRBV15
j_gene: TRBJ2-3
d_gene: TRBD2
abundance: -
CDR3aa: CATSRTSGTDTQYF
CDR3nt: TGTGCCACCAGCAGGACTAGCGGCACAGATACGCAGTATTTT

v_gene: TRBV19
j_gene: TRBJ2-1
d_gene: -
abundance: -
CDR3aa: CASSMLRPGRYNEQFF
CDR3nt: TGTGCCAGTAGTATGCTGAGACCGGGACGGTACAATGAGCAGTTCTTC

v_gene: TRBV4-2
j_gene: TRBJ1-2
d_gene: -
abundance: -
CDR3aa: CASSQDLKTANGRYTF
CDR3nt: TGTGCCAGCAGCCAAGATCTTAAGACTGCCAATGGTCGCTACACCTTC

v_gene: TRBV6-2/TRBV6-3
j_gene: TRBJ1-4
d_gene: -
abundance: once
CDR3aa: CASSYGQVGEKLFF
CDR3nt: TGTGCCAGCAGTTACGGGCAGGTTGGCGAAAAACTGTTTTTT

v_gene: TRBV9
j_gene: TRBJ2-5
d_gene: TRBD1
abundance: -
CDR3aa: CASSVRDRLQETQYF
CDR3nt: TGTGCCAGCAGCGTCCGGGACAGGTTACAAGAGACCCAGTACTTC

v_gene: TRBV2
j_gene: TRBJ2-3
d_gene: TRBD2
abundance: -
CDR3aa: CASKGLAGSTDTQYF
CDR3nt: TGTGCCAGCAAAGGGCTAGCGGGATCCACAGATACGCAGTATTTT

v_gene: TRBV7-2
j_gene: TRBJ2-3
d_gene: -
abundance: -
CDR3aa: CASSWSFRDTQYF
CDR3nt: TGTGCCAGCAGCTGGAGTTTCCGAGATACGCAGTATTTT

v_gene: TRBV2
j_gene: TRBJ2-7
d_gene: TRBD1
abundance: -
CDR3aa: CASSEDRVSYEQYF
CDR3nt: TGTGCCAGCAGTGAGGACAGGGTTTCCTACGAGCAGTACTTC

v_gene: TRBV4-1
j_gene: TRBJ1-1
d_gene: -
abundance: -
CDR3aa: CASSQEGVLNTEAFF
CDR3nt: TGCGCCAGCAGCCAAGAGGGGGTCTTGAACACTGAAGCTTTCTTT

v_gene: TRBV7-3
j_gene: TRBJ2-1
d_gene: TRBD2
abundance: -
CDR3aa: CASSLTSGGNNEQFF
CDR3nt: TGTGCCAGCAGCTTAACCAGCGGGGGAAATAATGAGCAGTTCTTC

v_gene: TRBV10-3
j_gene: TRBJ2-5
d_gene: -
abundance: -
CDR3aa: CAISDLGGTQYF
CDR3nt: TGTGCCATCAGTGATCTCGGAGGGACCCAGTACTTC

v_gene: TRBV6-5
j_gene: TRBJ1-1
d_gene: -
abundance: once
CDR3aa: CATRGPGAEAFF
CDR3nt: TGTGCCACCAGGGGTCCGGGCGCTGAAGCTTTCTTT

v_gene: TRBV19
j_gene: TRBJ1-1
d_gene: -
abundance: -
CDR3aa: CASSITGRGYTEAFF
CDR3nt: TGTGCCAGTAGTATAACGGGGAGGGGGTACACTGAAGCTTTCTTT

v_gene: TRBV5-1
j_gene: TRBJ2-2
d_gene: TRBD1
abundance: -
CDR3aa: CASSFPRQGDTGELFF
CDR3nt: TGCGCCAGCAGCTTCCCTAGACAGGGTGATACCGGGGAGCTGTTTTTT

v_gene: TRBV3-1/TRBV3-2
j_gene: TRBJ1-2
d_gene: -
abundance: once
CDR3aa: CASSQDSSYGYTF
CDR3nt: TGTGCCAGCAGCCAGGACAGCTCCTATGGCTACACCTTC

v_gene: TRBV6-2/TRBV6-3
j_gene: TRBJ1-2
d_gene: -
abundance: -
CDR3aa: CASSPLSGYTF
CDR3nt: TGTGCCAGCAGCCCACTGAGCGGCTACACCTTC

v_gene: TRBV7-2
j_gene: TRBJ1-5
d_gene: -
abundance: -
CDR3aa: CASSPGQSLYQPQHF
CDR3nt: TGTGCCAGCAGCCCCGGACAGAGCCTTTATCAGCCCCAGCATTTT

v_gene: TRBV29-1
j_gene: TRBJ1-2
d_gene: -
abundance: -
CDR3aa: CSAEDLRGYTF
CDR3nt: TGCAGCGCTGAAGACCTTAGAGGCTACACCTTC

v_gene: TRBV7-8
j_gene: TRBJ1-1
d_gene: -
abundance: -
CDR3aa: CASSFVPGRRAEAFF
CDR3nt: TGTGCCAGCAGCTTCGTTCCAGGGCGGCGTGCTGAAGCTTTCTTT

v_gene: TRBV6-5
j_gene: TRBJ2-7
d_gene: -
abundance: once
CDR3aa: CASSYSKRVYEQYF
CDR3nt: TGTGCCAGCAGTTACTCGAAAAGGGTCTACGAGCAGTACTTC